The 2 T cell receptor beta chains below all came from one sample that was sequenced in a study of glioma-infiltrating T cells. The iRepertoire nested amplicon-rescue multiplex PCR amplified TCR alpha and beta CDR3s from RNA. Each CDR3 protein gets one entry after TCRdb re-called the multiplex PCR reads with MiXCR. The sample records around 140,000 distinct CDR3 sequences, approximately 39% being singletons. The sample comprised glioma tissue, nonneoplastic brain tissue, or PBMCs (not recorded which). The receptor set was obtained from a human donor with low-grade glioma or glioblastoma, undergoing nonglioma brain surgery, or in good health (not recorded which).

CDR3 DNA: TGTGCCAGCAGTGAAAACCACCAGAACACTGAAGCTTTCTTT. Translating gives CASSENHQNTEAFF. The rearrangement links TRBV6-1 to TRBJ1-1, with D unresolved. Germline lookup yields CDR1 MNHNS and CDR2 SASEGT. The germline V and J ends were trimmed by 2 bases and 1 base, with 8 bases remaining between them. This CDR3 comprises 14 residues.

The V gene is TRBV10-1, the J gene TRBJ2-7, with D tentatively TRBD1 (5 bases). Germline V gene data show CDR1 as WNHNN and CDR2 as SYGVQD (reference sequence). The length of the CDR3 is 13 residues. The germline V and J ends were trimmed by 3 bases and 11 bases, with 17 bases remaining between them. The CDR3 loop is CASSDRQNTKEYF. The CDR3 DNA sequence: TGCGCCAGCAGTGACCGACAGAATACCAAGGAGTACTTC.